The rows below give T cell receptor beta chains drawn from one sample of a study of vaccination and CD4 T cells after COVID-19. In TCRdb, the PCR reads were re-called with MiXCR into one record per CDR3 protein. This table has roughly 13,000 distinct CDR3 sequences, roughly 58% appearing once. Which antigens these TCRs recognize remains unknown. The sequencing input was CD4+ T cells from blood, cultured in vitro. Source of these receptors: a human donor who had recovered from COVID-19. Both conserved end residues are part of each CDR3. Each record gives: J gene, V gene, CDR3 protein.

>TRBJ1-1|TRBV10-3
CAISPGEGRAEAFF
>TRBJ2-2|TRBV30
CAWRLAGNTGELFF
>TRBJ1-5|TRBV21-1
CASSKNQPQHF
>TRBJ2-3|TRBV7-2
CASRPGTSADTQYF
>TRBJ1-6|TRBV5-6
CASSDLGKTGSPLHF
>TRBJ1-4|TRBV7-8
CASSLVDPGKLFF
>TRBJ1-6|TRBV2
CANRPDRDNSPLHF
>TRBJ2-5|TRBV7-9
CASSSYSGRRETQYF
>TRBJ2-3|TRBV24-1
CATSRKAGDTQYF
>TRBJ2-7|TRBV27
CASSSSGTSSYEQYF
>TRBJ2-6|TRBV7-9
CASSLKQGEHGAGANVLTF
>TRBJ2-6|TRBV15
CATSRDRGSGANVLTF
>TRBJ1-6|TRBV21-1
CASSKASHLRGLSPLHF
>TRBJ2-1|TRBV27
CASSSELVGMAFF
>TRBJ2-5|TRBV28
CASRGHLNQETQYF
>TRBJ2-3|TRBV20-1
CSARDLGRRTDTQYF
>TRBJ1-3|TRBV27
CASSLASGNTIYF
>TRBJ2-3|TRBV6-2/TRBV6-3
CASSYSKDWRPTDTQYF
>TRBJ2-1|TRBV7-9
CASSSKQDNEQFF
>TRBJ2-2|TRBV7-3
CASSWTSGSGELFF
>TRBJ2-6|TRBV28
CASSFSLLKGANVLTF
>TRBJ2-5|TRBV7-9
CASSLSQAEETQYF
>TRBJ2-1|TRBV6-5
CASSYLGSPLNEQFF
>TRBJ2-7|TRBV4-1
CASSQRQGPLEQYF
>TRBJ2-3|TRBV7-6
CASSFSYAGTQYF
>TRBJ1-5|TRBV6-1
CASSPGQRNQPQHF
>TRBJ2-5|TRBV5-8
CASRQLGETQYF
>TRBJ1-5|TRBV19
CASSIRGPSLSNQPQHF
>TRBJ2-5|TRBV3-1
CASRLAGQETQYF
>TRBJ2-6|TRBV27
CASSLLYSGANVLTF
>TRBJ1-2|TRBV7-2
CASSPDRVIYGYTF
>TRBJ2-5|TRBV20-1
CSAPPDSQETQYF
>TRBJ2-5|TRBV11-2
CASSPPPGTSGRARETQYF
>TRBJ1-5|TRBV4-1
CASSQGTRGPPSRNQPQHF
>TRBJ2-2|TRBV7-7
CASSARLAGGAGELFF
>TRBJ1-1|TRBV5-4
CASSAATGGNTEAFF